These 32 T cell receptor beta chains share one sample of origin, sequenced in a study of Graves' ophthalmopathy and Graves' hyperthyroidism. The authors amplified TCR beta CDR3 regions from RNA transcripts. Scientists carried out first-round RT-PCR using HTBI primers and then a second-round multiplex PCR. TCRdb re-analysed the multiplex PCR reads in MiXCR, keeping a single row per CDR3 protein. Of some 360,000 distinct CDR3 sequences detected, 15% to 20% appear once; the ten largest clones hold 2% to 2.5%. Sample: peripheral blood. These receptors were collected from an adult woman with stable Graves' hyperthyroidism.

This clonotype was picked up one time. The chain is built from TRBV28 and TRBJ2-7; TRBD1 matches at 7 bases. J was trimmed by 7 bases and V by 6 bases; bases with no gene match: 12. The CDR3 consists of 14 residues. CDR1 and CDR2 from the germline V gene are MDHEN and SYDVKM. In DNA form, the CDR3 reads TGTGCCAGCAGGGAGACAGGGAGCGGAGAAGAGCAGTACTTC. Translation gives CASRETGSGEEQYF.

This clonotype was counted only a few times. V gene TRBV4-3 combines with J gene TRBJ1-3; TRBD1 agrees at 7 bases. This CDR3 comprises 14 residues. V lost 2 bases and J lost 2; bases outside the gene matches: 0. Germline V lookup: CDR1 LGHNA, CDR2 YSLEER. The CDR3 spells CASSQTGAGNTIYF. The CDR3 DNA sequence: TGCGCCAGCAGCCAAACAGGGGCTGGAAACACCATATATTTT.

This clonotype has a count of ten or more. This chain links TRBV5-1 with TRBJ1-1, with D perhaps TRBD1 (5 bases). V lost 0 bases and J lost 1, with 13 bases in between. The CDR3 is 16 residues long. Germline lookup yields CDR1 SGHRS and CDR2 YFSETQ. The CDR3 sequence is CASSLAVGGKNTEAFF. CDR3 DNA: TGCGCCAGCAGCTTGGCCGTGGGGGGGAAGAACACTGAAGCTTTCTTT.

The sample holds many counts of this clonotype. CDR3 residues: CASSLADSDHYEQYF. The CDR3 coding sequence is TGTGCCAGCAGCTTAGCCGACTCAGATCACTACGAGCAGTACTTC. The chain has TRBV7-8 and TRBJ2-7; the D is unclear. The CDR3 covers 15 residues. Germline assignment: CDR1 SGHVS and CDR2 FQNEAQ. V shed 0 bases and J shed 3 bases, with 12 bases lying between them.

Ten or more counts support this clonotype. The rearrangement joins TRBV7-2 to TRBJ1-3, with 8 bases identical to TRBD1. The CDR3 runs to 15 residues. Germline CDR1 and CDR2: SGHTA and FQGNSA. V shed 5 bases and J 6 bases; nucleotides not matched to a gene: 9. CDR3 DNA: TGTGCCAGCAGCGCCCGGACAGGGAGAGAAAACACCATATATTTT. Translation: CASSARTGRENTIYF. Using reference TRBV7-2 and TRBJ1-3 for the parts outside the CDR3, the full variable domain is GAGVSQSPSNKVTEKGKDVELRCDPISGHTALYWYRQSLGQGLEFLIYFQGNSAPDKSGLPSDRFSAERTGGSVSTLTIQRTQQEDSAVYLCASSARTGRENTIYFGEGSWLTVV.

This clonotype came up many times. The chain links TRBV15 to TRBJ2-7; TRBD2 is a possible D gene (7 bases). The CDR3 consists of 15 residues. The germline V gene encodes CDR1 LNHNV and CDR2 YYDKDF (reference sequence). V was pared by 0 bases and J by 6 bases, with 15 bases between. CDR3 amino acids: CATSRDRGALREQYF. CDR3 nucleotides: TGTGCCACCAGCAGAGATCGGGGGGCGCTTCGCGAGCAGTACTTC.

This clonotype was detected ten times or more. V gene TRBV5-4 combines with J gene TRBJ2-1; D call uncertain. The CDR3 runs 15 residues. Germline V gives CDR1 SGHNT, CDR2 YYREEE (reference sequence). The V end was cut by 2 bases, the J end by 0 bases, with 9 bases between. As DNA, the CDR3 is TGTGCCAGCAGCTTAGACTTCTCCTCCTACAATGAGCAGTTCTTC. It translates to CASSLDFSSYNEQFF. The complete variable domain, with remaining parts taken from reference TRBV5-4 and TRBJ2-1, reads ETGVTQSPTHLIKTRGQQVTLRCSSQSGHNTVSWYQQALGQGPQFIFQYYREEENGRGNFPPRFSGLQFPNYSSELNVNALELDDSALYLCASSLDFSSYNEQFFGPGTRLTVL.

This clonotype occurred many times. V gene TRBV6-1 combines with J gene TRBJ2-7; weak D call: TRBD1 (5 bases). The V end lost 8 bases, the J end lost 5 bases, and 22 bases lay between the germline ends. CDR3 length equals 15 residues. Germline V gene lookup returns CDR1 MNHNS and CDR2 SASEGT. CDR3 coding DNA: TGTGCCAGCCGCGTGGAAGGGGCAGGAAGCCACGAGCAGTACTTC. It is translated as CASRVEGAGSHEQYF.

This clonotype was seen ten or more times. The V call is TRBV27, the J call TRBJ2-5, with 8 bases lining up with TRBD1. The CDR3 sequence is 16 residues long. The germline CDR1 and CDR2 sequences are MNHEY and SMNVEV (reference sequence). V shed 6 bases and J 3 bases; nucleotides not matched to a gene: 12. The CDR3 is CASRHLRGRREETQYF. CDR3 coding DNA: TGTGCCAGCAGACACCTCAGGGGGCGCAGGGAAGAGACCCAGTACTTC.

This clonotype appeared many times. The CDR3 loop reads CASSLVQIGRGYEQYF. The DNA of the CDR3 is TGTGCCAGCAGTTTAGTCCAGATTGGCAGGGGCTACGAGCAGTACTTC. This chain connects TRBV28 to TRBJ2-7; TRBD1 is a possible D gene (6 bases). This CDR3 is 16 amino acids long. Looked up from germline, CDR1 is MDHEN and CDR2 is SYDVKM. V lost 2 bases to trimming and J lost 3 bases, with 17 bases between them.

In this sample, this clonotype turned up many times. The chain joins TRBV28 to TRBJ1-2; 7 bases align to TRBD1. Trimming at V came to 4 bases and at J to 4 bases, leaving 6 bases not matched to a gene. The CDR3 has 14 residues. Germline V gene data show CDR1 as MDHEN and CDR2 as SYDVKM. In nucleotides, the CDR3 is TGTGCCAGCAGTTACCGACAGGGCCTCTATGGCTACACCTTC. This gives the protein CASSYRQGLYGYTF.

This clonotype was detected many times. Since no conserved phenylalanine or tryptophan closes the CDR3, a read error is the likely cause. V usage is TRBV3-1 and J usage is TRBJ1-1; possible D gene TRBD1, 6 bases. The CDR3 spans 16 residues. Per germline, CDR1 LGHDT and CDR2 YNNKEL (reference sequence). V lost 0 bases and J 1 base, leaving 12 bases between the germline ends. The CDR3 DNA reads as TGTGCCAGCAGCCAAGAACCGGGCAGGGGGAACACTGAAGCTTTCCTT. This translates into CASSQEPGRGNTEAFL.

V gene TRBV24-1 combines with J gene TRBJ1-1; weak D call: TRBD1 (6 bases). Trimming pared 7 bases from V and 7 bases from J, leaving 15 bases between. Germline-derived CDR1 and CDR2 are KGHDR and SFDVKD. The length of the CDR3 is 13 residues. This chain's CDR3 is CATRRTVNGEAFF. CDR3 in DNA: TGTGCCACCAGGCGGACAGTTAATGGTGAAGCTTTCTTT.

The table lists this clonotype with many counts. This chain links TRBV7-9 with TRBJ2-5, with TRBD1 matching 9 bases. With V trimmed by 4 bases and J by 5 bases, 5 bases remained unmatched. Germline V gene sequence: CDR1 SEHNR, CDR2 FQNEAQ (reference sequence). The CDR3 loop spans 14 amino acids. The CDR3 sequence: CASSWGQGGETQYF. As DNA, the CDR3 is TGTGCCAGCAGCTGGGGACAGGGAGGCGAGACCCAGTACTTC.

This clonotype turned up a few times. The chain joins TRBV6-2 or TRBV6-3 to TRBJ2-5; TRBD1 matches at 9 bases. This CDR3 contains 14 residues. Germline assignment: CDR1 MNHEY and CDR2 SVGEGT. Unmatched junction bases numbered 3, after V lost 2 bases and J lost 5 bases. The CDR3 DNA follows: TGTGCCAGCAGTTACGGGGGACAGGGTGAGACCCAGTACTTC. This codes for CASSYGGQGETQYF.

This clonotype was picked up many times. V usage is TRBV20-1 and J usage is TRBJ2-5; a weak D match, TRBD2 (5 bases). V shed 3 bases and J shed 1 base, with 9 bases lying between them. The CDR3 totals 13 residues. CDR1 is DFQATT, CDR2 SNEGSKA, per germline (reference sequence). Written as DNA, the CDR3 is TGCAGTGCTAGGGGGAGCGGCCAAGAGACCCAGTACTTC. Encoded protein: CSARGSGQETQYF.

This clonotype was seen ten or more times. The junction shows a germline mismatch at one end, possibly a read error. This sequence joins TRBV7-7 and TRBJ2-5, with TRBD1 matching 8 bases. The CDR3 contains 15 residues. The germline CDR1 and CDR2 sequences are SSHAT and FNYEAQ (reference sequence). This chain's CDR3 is CASSPTGQGLETQYF. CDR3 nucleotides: TGTGCTAGCAGCCCGACCGGACAGGGCCTAGAGACCCAGTACTTC.

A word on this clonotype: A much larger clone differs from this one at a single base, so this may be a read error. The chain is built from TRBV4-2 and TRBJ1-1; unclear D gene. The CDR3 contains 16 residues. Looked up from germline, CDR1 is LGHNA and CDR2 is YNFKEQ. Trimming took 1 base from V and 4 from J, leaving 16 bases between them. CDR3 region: CASSQGRVGSITEAFF. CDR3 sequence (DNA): TGTGCCAGCAGCCAAGGCCGTGTGGGCAGTATCACTGAAGCTTTCTTT.

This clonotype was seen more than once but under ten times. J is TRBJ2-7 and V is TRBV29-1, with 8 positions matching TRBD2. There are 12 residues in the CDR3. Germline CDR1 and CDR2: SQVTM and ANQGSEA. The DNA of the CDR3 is TGCAGTTTTACCGGACTAGCCGCCGAGCAGTACTTC. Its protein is CSFTGLAAEQYF.

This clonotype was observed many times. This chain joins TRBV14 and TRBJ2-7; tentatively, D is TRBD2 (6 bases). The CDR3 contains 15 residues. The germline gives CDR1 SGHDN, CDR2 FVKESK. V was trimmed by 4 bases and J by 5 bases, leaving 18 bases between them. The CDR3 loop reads CASSLKSGGLHEQYF. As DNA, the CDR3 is TGTGCCAGCAGCCTTAAATCCGGGGGATTGCACGAGCAGTACTTC.

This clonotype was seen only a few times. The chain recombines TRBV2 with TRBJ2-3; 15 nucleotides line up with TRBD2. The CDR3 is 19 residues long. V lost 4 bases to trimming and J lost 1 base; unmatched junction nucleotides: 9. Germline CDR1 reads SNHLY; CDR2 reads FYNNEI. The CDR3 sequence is CASSAGTSGRLRGTDTQYF. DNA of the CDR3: TGTGCCAGCAGTGCGGGGACTAGCGGGAGGTTACGTGGCACAGATACGCAGTATTTT.

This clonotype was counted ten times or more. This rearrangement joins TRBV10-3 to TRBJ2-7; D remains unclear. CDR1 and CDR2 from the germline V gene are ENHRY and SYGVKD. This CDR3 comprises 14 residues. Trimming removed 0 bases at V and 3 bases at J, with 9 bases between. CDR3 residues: CAISESARYYEQYF. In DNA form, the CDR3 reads TGTGCCATCAGTGAGTCCGCCCGTTACTACGAGCAGTACTTC.

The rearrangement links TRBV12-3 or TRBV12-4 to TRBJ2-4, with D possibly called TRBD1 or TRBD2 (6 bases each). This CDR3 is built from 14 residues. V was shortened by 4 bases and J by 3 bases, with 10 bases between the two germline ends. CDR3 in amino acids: CASSSQGGKNIQYF. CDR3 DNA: TGTGCCAGCAGTTCACAGGGAGGCAAAAACATTCAGTACTTC.

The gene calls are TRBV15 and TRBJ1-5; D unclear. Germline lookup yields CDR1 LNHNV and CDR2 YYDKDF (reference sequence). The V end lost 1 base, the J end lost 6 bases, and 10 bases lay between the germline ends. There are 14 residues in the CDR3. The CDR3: CATSRGGGLQPQHF. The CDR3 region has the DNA TGTGCCACCAGCAGAGGTGGAGGGCTTCAGCCCCAGCATTTT.

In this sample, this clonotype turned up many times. CDR3 region: CASSGLAPSPSYEQYF. The CDR3 DNA is TGTGCCAGCAGTGGACTAGCGCCCTCTCCTAGCTACGAGCAGTACTTC. The rearrangement links TRBV28 to TRBJ2-7; TRBD2 matches at 9 bases. The CDR3 runs 16 residues. The V and J ends lost 5 bases and 3 bases, in that order; junction bases with no gene match: 11. Looked up from germline, CDR1 is MDHEN and CDR2 is SYDVKM.

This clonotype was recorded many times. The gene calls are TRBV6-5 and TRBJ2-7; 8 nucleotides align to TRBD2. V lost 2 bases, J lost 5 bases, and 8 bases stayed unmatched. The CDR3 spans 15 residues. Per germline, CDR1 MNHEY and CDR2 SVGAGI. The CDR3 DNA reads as TGTGCCAGCAGTTACCCGGGACTAGTGGGCGACGAGCAGTACTTC. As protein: CASSYPGLVGDEQYF.

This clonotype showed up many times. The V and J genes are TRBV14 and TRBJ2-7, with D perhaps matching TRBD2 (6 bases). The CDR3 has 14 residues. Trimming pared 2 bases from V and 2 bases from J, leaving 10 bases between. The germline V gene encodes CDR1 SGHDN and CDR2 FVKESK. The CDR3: CASSQLGLPYEQYF. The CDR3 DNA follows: TGTGCCAGCAGCCAACTGGGACTTCCCTACGAGCAGTACTTC.

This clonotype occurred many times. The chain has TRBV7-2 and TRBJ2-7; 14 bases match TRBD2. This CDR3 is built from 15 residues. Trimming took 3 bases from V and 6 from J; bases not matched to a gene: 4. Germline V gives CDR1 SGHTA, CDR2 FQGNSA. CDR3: CASSLGTSGSGEQYF. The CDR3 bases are TGTGCCAGCAGCTTGGGGACTAGCGGGAGTGGCGAGCAGTACTTC.

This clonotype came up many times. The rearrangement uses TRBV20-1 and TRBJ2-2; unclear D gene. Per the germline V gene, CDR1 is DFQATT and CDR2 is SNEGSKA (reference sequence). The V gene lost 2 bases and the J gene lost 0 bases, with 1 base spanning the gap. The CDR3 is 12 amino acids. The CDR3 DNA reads TGCAGTGCTAGAACGAACACCGGGGAGCTGTTTTTT. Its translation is CSARTNTGELFF.

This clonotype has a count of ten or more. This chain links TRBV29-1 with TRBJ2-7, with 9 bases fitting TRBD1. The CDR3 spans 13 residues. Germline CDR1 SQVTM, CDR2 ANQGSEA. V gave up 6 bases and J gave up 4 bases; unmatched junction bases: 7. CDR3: CSVAVQGAYEQYF. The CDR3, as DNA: TGCAGCGTCGCTGTACAGGGGGCGTACGAGCAGTACTTC.

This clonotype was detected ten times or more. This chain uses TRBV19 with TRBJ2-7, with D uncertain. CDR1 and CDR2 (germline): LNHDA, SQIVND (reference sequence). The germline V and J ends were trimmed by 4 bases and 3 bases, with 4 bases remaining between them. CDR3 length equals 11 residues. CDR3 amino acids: CASSTGYEQYF. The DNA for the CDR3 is TGTGCCAGTAGTACAGGCTACGAGCAGTACTTC.

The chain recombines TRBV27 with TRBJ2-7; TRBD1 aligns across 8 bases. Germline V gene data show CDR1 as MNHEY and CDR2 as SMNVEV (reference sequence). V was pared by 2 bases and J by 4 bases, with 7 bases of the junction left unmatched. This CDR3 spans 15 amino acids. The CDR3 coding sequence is TGTGCCAGCAGTTTAGCTGGACAGGGCATTTACGAGCAGTACTTC. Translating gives CASSLAGQGIYEQYF.